Listed below are T cell receptor beta chains from one sample, sequenced in a study of blood T cell repertoires in COVID-19. Produced via immunoSEQ multiplex PCR; TCRdb's table is partial and in-frame only. The repertoire holds approximately 320,000 clones, around 85% seen once, with 7.2% in the top ten. Sequencing input: peripheral blood. Receptors were obtained from a human donor in a cohort sampled during active COVID-19. Both conserved end residues are part of each CDR3. The D gene is left open where the match is weak. The size of a clone is reported for some rows only, either as once, few or many, or as a class for expanded clones.

abundance,len,v_gene,d_gene,j_gene,CDR3nt,CDR3aa
once,15,TRBV3-1/TRBV3-2,-,TRBJ1-1,TGTGCCAGCAGCCTGTTGACAGAACCGAACACTGAAGCTTTCTTT,CASSLLTEPNTEAFF
-,16,TRBV30,TRBD2,TRBJ2-1,TGTGCCTGGAGTGTTCGGCTAGCGGGGGTCTACAATGAGCAGTTCTTC,CAWSVRLAGVYNEQFF
-,18,TRBV3-1/TRBV3-2,TRBD1,TRBJ1-5,TGTGCCAGCAGCCAAGGTCTCCAGGGGGAGTATGTGACTCAGCCCCAGCATTTT,CASSQGLQGEYVTQPQHF
-,15,TRBV24-1,TRBD2,TRBJ2-3,TGTGCCACCAGTGGGGTAGCGGGGGGGGCAGATACGCAGTATTTT,CATSGVAGGADTQYF
few,18,TRBV7-8,TRBD2,TRBJ2-1,TGTGCCAGCAGCTCACGACTCAAGGCTAGCGGGGGTGGCAATGAGCAGTTCTTC,CASSSRLKASGGGNEQFF
-,14,TRBV11-3,-,TRBJ2-3,TGTGCCAGCAGCTTCAGGGGTAATATGGATACGCAGTATTTT,CASSFRGNMDTQYF
-,12,TRBV30,-,TRBJ1-2,TGTGCCTGGAGTGTAATGGTCGGGGGCTACACCTTC,CAWSVMVGGYTF
-,15,TRBV5-1,TRBD1,TRBJ1-1,TGCGCCAGCACCCGATTCGGACAGGAGAACACTGAAGCTTTCTTT,CASTRFGQENTEAFF
-,11,TRBV20-1,-,TRBJ2-4,TGCAGTGCTAGAGAAGAGGGAGGAAGGTACTTC,CSAREEGGRYF
once,15,TRBV15,-,TRBJ2-1,TGTGCCACCAGCAGAGACAGGGATTCCTACAATGAGCAGTTCTTC,CATSRDRDSYNEQFF
-,14,TRBV3-1/TRBV3-2,TRBD1,TRBJ2-7,TGTGCCAGCAGCCGGTCGACAGGGACCTACGAGCAGTACTTC,CASSRSTGTYEQYF
-,16,TRBV9,TRBD1,TRBJ2-4,TGTGCCAGCAGCCCATCCGGACAGGGAAGTCGAAACATTCAGTACTTC,CASSPSGQGSRNIQYF
-,13,TRBV6-5,TRBD1,TRBJ1-4,TGTGCCAGCAGGAACAGGGGAAATGAAAAACTGTTTTTT,CASRNRGNEKLFF
-,16,TRBV7-8,TRBD1,TRBJ2-3,TGTGCCAGCAGCTCACGGGACAGGGGAATAGGGGATACGCAGTATTTT,CASSSRDRGIGDTQYF
-,15,TRBV5-4,TRBD1,TRBJ1-2,TGTGCCAGCAGCTTTGGATCCGGGACAGGGGTGGGCTACACCTTC,CASSFGSGTGVGYTF
-,15,TRBV19,-,TRBJ2-6,TGTGCCAGTAGTATAGTACAGTCTGGGGCCAACGTCCTGACTTTC,CASSIVQSGANVLTF
-,15,TRBV6-5,TRBD1,TRBJ1-5,TGTGCCAGCAGGTTGACAGGGGCCATCAATCAGCCCCAGCATTTT,CASRLTGAINQPQHF
-,15,TRBV5-6,TRBD1,TRBJ1-4,TGTGCCAGCAGTCACTCCGGGACAGGGGGTGAAAAACTGTTTTTT,CASSHSGTGGEKLFF